The 9 T cell receptor beta chains below all came from one sample that was sequenced in a study of blood T cell repertoires in COVID-19. Only in-frame clones appear in the TCRdb table, and some are missing; sequencing was by immunoSEQ multiplex PCR. This sample has about 150,000 clones, with roughly nine tenths found just once. The sample comprised peripheral blood. The source is a woman aged 40 to 50 with acute or convalescent COVID-19.

The genes are TRBV4-1 and TRBJ1-2, with D maybe TRBD1 (5 bases). This CDR3 is built from 14 residues. Looked up from germline, CDR1 is MGHRA and CDR2 is YSYEKL. The ends were cut back, 3 bases at V and 4 bases at J, with 12 bases in the middle. CDR3 in DNA: TGCGCCAGCAGCCAGGAGGGACGCTCCTATGGCTACACCTTC. Translated, it gives CASSQEGRSYGYTF.

In this sample, this clone turned up a few times. The chain combines TRBV11-3 with TRBJ2-7; 7 nucleotides align to TRBD2. CDR1 SGHNT and CDR2 YENEEA come from the germline V gene. The length of the CDR3 is 16 residues. V dropped 2 bases and J dropped 1; count of bases not matched to a gene: 8. This CDR3 is CASSLNRLAFSYEQYF. DNA for the CDR3: TGTGCCAGCAGCTTAAACCGACTAGCATTTTCCTACGAGCAGTACTTC. Supplemented by reference TRBV11-3 and TRBJ2-7, the full variable domain reads EAGVVQSPRYKIIEKKQPVAFWCNPISGHNTLYWYLQNLGQGPELLIRYENEEAVDDSQLPKDRFSAERLKGVDSTLKIQPAELGDSAVYLCASSLNRLAFSYEQYFGPGTRLTVT.

The rearrangement links TRBV11-3 to TRBJ1-5; no definite D call. V dropped 0 bases and J dropped 4 bases, with 7 bases sitting between them. Looked up from germline, CDR1 is SGHNT and CDR2 is YENEEA. This CDR3 has 14 amino acids. CDR3 protein: CASSLEAGNQPQHF. DNA for the CDR3: TGTGCCAGCAGCTTAGAAGCGGGGAATCAGCCCCAGCATTTT.

The J gene is TRBJ2-7, the V gene TRBV25-1, with D maybe TRBD2 (5 bases). There are 14 residues in the CDR3. With 1 base removed from V and 3 bases from J, the gap between germline ends came to 10 bases. The germline CDR1 and CDR2 sequences are MGHDK and SYGVNS. CDR3 amino acids: CASSEFEGDYEQYF. As DNA, the CDR3 is TGTGCCAGCAGTGAATTCGAGGGAGACTACGAGCAGTACTTC.

The chain recombines TRBV5-4 with TRBJ1-6; 8 nucleotides line up with TRBD1. The CDR3 has 16 amino acids. V lost 2 bases, J lost 9 bases, and 10 bases stayed unmatched. Germline-derived CDR1 and CDR2 are SGHNT and YYREEE (reference sequence). The CDR3 DNA is TGTGCCAGCAGCTTCCAAGGACAGGGTGCCCTTTCACCCCTCCACTTT. This encodes CASSFQGQGALSPLHF.

J is TRBJ1-4 and V is TRBV2, with 7 bases lining up with TRBD1. V trimming: 4 bases; J trimming: 5 bases; junction bases outside the gene matches: 7. The CDR3 extends over 15 amino acids. Germline V gene sequence: CDR1 SNHLY, CDR2 FYNNEI. The CDR3 bases are TGTGCCAGCAGTGGAGGGACAGCGGTAAATGAAAAACTGTTTTTT. Encoded protein: CASSGGTAVNEKLFF.

The chain combines TRBV9 with TRBJ1-2, with D unclear. CDR3 length equals 15 residues. Per the germline V gene, CDR1 is SGDLS and CDR2 is YYNGEE. Trimming shortened V by 3 bases and J by 2 bases, and 14 bases separated the two germline ends. This CDR3 is CASSANSILNYGYTF. The CDR3, as DNA: TGTGCCAGCAGCGCCAACAGTATCCTAAACTATGGCTACACCTTC.

This chain connects TRBV6-5 to TRBJ1-5; 7 bases agree with TRBD1. This CDR3 spans 14 amino acids. Germline V gene sequence: CDR1 MNHEY, CDR2 SVGAGI. Germline trimming cut 2 bases from V and 4 bases from J; bases unmatched to any gene: 2. The CDR3 DNA is TGTGCCAGCAGTTACGGGACAGCTAATCAGCCCCAGCATTTT. Protein: CASSYGTANQPQHF.

This clone was seen just once. The gene calls are TRBV5-1 and TRBJ2-3; 9 bases are shared with TRBD2. V dropped 1 base and J dropped 3; count of bases not matched to a gene: 3. CDR3 length equals 15 residues. Germline CDR1 is SGHRS and CDR2 is YFSETQ. In nucleotides, the CDR3 is TGCGCCAGCAGCTTGTTAGCGGGAGTTACAGATACGCAGTATTTT. This encodes CASSLLAGVTDTQYF. Supplemented by reference TRBV5-1 and TRBJ2-3, the full variable domain reads KAGVTQTPRYLIKTRGQQVTLSCSPISGHRSVSWYQQTPGQGLQFLFEYFSETQRNKGNFPGRFSGRQFSNSRSEMNVSTLELGDSALYLCASSLLAGVTDTQYFGPGTRLTVL.